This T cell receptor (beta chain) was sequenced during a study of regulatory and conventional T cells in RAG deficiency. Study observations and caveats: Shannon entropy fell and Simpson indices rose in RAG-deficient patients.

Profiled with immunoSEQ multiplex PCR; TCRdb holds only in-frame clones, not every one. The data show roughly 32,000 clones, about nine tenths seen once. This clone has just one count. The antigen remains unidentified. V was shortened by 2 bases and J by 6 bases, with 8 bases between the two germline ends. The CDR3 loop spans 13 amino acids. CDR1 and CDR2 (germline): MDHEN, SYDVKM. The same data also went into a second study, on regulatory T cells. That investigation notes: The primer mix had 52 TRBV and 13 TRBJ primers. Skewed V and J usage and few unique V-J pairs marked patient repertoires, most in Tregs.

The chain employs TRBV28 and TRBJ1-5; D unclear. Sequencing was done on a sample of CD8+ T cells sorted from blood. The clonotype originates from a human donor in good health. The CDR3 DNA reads TGTGCCAGCAGTTTAATGGGGAGTCAGCCCCAGCATTTT. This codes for CASSLMGSQPQHF.